This is a list of T cell receptor beta chains from one sample in a study of radiotherapy plus CTLA-4 blockade in lung cancer. Sequencing was performed with immunoSEQ multiplex PCR; in TCRdb, only in-frame clones are kept and a portion is missing. Here the sample spans approximately 47,000 clones, 75% to 90% being singletons. The source was peripheral blood, collected from a patient treated with radiotherapy plus ipilimumab. Source of these receptors: a human donor with non-small cell lung cancer who had stable disease on radiotherapy plus ipilimumab. Each CDR3 is given with its conserved first and last residue. The order of the fields is J gene, D gene, V gene, clone size, CDR3 protein. D genes are given only for firm matches. The size entry is marked missing in some rows and otherwise reads once, few, many or a size class.

TRBJ2-1	-	TRBV7-6	-	CASSRPPGVGVPPFFYNEQFF
TRBJ1-1	-	TRBV30	-	CAWIELAGTEAFF
TRBJ1-2	TRBD1	TRBV7-2	medium-sized	CASSRQGSDGYTF
TRBJ1-1	TRBD1	TRBV9	-	CASSVGGGATEAFF
TRBJ1-1	TRBD1	TRBV28	-	CASSMSGQGATEAFF
TRBJ1-1	-	TRBV28	-	CASSITRANTEAFF
TRBJ2-3	TRBD2	TRBV2	-	CASSLAGGLDTQYF
TRBJ2-1	TRBD2	TRBV5-1	-	CASSLTSGTYNEQFF
TRBJ2-7	-	TRBV19	few	CASSPIGTRVSYEQYF
TRBJ2-7	TRBD2	TRBV5-1	few	CASSLGRELYEQYF
TRBJ2-7	-	TRBV6-5	once	CASSRDGSYEQYF
TRBJ1-5	TRBD1	TRBV28	-	CASSTGGTNQPQHF
TRBJ2-1	TRBD2	TRBV28	few	CASTRGGRILNEQFF
TRBJ2-2	-	TRBV9	-	CASSVASGTNTGELFF
TRBJ1-4	-	TRBV5-1	-	CASSLEQGNEKLFF
TRBJ2-1	TRBD1	TRBV30	-	CAWTGTGVKKQFF
TRBJ2-3	-	TRBV7-3	-	CASSPRLQADTQYF
TRBJ2-4	-	TRBV7-2	-	CASSTPGGLAKNIQYF
TRBJ2-2	TRBD2	TRBV2	once	CARASGSVTGELFF
TRBJ1-1	TRBD1	TRBV30	-	CAWSGDREMNTEAFF
TRBJ2-7	-	TRBV7-2	-	CASSLSSGGTYEQYF
TRBJ1-4	TRBD1	TRBV27	few	CASSLFRGHEKLFF
TRBJ2-5	TRBD2	TRBV4-1	few	CASSQTSFPGGTQYF